The entry that follows covers one T cell receptor (beta chain) sequence. Its antigen is as yet unknown. This sample is drawn from a study of cytomegalovirus exposure and HLA in healthy donors. Study-wide findings and caveats: A list of approximately 160 TCR beta chains associated with cytomegalovirus was given. Among TCR beta chains of equal frequency, HLA-associated ones were more clonally expanded in a later analysis. A later analysis linked a missense DCLRE1C variant to TCR beta V- and J-gene trimming. According to an earlier analysis, most TCR beta V segments yielded productive rearrangements about 90% or about 30% of the time.

Primers included in the PCR were 60 Vbeta and 13 Jbeta primers. Profiling relied on immunoSEQ multiplex PCR, and the TCRdb table lists in-frame clones only, not all of them. The sample gives over 150,000 clones, 68% of which show up once; approximately 1.5% is in the top ten. CDR1 and CDR2 from the germline V gene are MDHEN and SYDVKM. The CDR3 runs to 14 residues. V lost 3 bases, J lost 5 bases, and 6 bases stayed unmatched. The sequenced sample was PBMCs. This chain joins TRBV28 and TRBJ1-1; 7 bases match TRBD1. The TCR originated in a man aged 45-65 years in good health and CMV-seronegative. CDR3 nucleotide sequence: TGTGCCAGCAGTTTGACAGGGTGGAGGACTGAAGCTTTCTTT. This gives the protein CASSLTGWRTEAFF.